The 30 T cell receptor beta chains presented below share a single source sample, sequenced in a study of T cells in Graves' hyperthyroidism and ophthalmopathy. Researchers took RNA transcripts and amplified the TCR beta CDR3 regions from them. First-round RT-PCR of the TCR CDR3 relied on the HTBI primer set. In TCRdb, the multiplex PCR reads were re-called with MiXCR into one record per CDR3 protein. The profile shows about 400,000 distinct CDR3 sequences, over 12% of them singletons. Sequenced sample: blood. Receptors were obtained from a man aged 50 or older with Graves' ophthalmopathy.

This clonotype was observed at least ten times. The CDR3 DNA reads as TGCAGCGTTGAGTTTCCGGATATAACTAGCACAGATACGCAGTATTTT. Protein product: CSVEFPDITSTDTQYF. J is TRBJ2-3 and V is TRBV29-1; D remains unclear. The CDR3 has 16 residues. Germline V lookup: CDR1 SQVTM, CDR2 ANQGSEA. The V gene lost 3 bases and the J gene lost 0 bases, with 16 bases spanning the gap.

This clonotype was seen many times. The chain has TRBV29-1 and TRBJ2-1; TRBD1 or TRBD2 may be the D gene (5 bases each). The germline V gene has CDR1 SQVTM and CDR2 ANQGSEA. The V end was cut by 2 bases, the J end by 5 bases, with 19 bases between. This CDR3 has 16 amino acids. This chain's CDR3 is CSVEKPPGGMDNEQFF. The CDR3 DNA reads TGCAGCGTTGAAAAGCCGCCTGGGGGAATGGACAATGAGCAGTTCTTC.

The chain uses TRBV20-1 and TRBJ2-5; D remains ambiguous. CDR1 DFQATT and CDR2 SNEGSKA come from the germline V gene (reference sequence). The CDR3 totals 13 residues. V was pared by 1 base and J by 2 bases, with 8 bases between. Here the CDR3 DNA reads TGCAGTGCTAGAGCGGCATTTCAAGAGACCCAGTACTTC. This sequence encodes CSARAAFQETQYF.

This clonotype was recorded many times. The chain joins TRBV20-1 to TRBJ1-5, with 8 bases identical to TRBD1. The trim removed 5 bases at V and 6 bases at J, leaving 6 bases unmatched. The CDR3 is made up of 13 amino acids. Germline assignment: CDR1 DFQATT and CDR2 SNEGSKA (reference sequence). Written as DNA, the CDR3 is TGCAGTGCTGGTGGACAGGGCGGTCAGCCCCAGCATTTT. Amino acids: CSAGGQGGQPQHF.

This clonotype was detected ten times or more. The J gene is TRBJ2-2, the V gene TRBV12-3 or TRBV12-4; 10 bases fit TRBD2. The ends lost 6 bases at V and 3 bases at J; junction bases unmatched: 4. The CDR3 has 15 amino acids. This CDR3 is CASRPSGSDTGELFF. Here the CDR3 DNA reads TGTGCCAGCAGACCTAGCGGGAGTGACACCGGGGAGCTGTTTTTT.

The chain uses TRBV25-1 and TRBJ1-1, with a tentative D call TRBD1 (6 bases). Looked up from germline, CDR1 is MGHDK and CDR2 is SYGVNS. This CDR3 region has 13 residues. V dropped 4 bases and J dropped 6 bases, with 12 bases sitting between them. The CDR3 is CASSGTGIPEAFF. CDR3 DNA sequence: TGTGCCAGCAGTGGAACAGGGATCCCTGAAGCTTTCTTT. Filled out from reference TRBV25-1 and TRBJ1-1, the complete variable domain reads EADIYQTPRYLVIGTGKKITLECSQTMGHDKMYWYQQDPGMELHLIHYSYGVNSTEKGDLSSESTVSRIRTEHFPLTLESARPSHTSQYLCASSGTGIPEAFFGQGTRLTVV.

This clonotype appeared many times. The rearrangement uses TRBV3-1 and TRBJ1-4; possible D gene TRBD1, 5 bases. CDR1 and CDR2 (germline): LGHDT, YNNKEL (reference sequence). This CDR3 spans 15 amino acids. V dropped 4 bases and J dropped 0 bases, with 9 bases sitting between them. CDR3 in DNA: TGTGCCAGCAGCCGCGGGGGAACAACTAATGAAAAACTGTTTTTT. Its translation: CASSRGGTTNEKLFF.

At least ten counts were recorded for this clonotype. V is TRBV11-3 and J is TRBJ1-2, with D possibly TRBD1 on 5 matching bases. Trimming shortened V by 1 base and J by 8 bases, and 11 bases separated the two germline ends. Germline CDR1 reads SGHNT; CDR2 reads YENEEA. The CDR3 is 13 amino acids. The CDR3 coding sequence is TGTGCCAGCAGCTTAGGAGGGGCACAAGGCTACACCTTC. It codes for CASSLGGAQGYTF.

The chain uses TRBV29-1 and TRBJ2-2; D unresolved. With 7 bases removed from V and 2 bases from J, the gap between germline ends came to 11 bases. Germline lookup yields CDR1 SQVTM and CDR2 ANQGSEA. This CDR3 comprises 13 residues. CDR3 DNA sequence: TGCAGCGCTATAGTCCCAAACACCGGGGAGCTGTTTTTT. Its protein is CSAIVPNTGELFF.

A single count supports this clonotype. This chain joins TRBV6-1 and TRBJ1-2, with D maybe TRBD1 (5 bases). The germline gives CDR1 MNHNS, CDR2 SASEGT. The CDR3 length is 15 residues. Trimming shortened V by 0 bases and J by 7 bases, and 15 bases separated the two germline ends. The CDR3 DNA is TGTGCCAGCAGTGAAGCGAGCAGGGTCCTATTTGGCTACACCTTC. Protein sequence: CASSEASRVLFGYTF.

This clonotype appeared many times. The chain is built from TRBV12-3 or TRBV12-4 and TRBJ2-1, with 11 bases identical to TRBD2. This CDR3 is built from 17 residues. V was pared by 2 bases and J by 0 bases, with 3 bases of the junction left unmatched. The CDR3 DNA is TGTGCCAGCAGTTTAATAGCGGGAGGGAGCTCCTACAATGAGCAGTTCTTC. Protein: CASSLIAGGSSYNEQFF.

CDR3 DNA: TGTGCCATCAGTGCCGTAGGAGCGGGAGACCTCAATGAGCAGTTCTTC. Its protein is CAISAVGAGDLNEQFF. V usage is TRBV10-3 and J usage is TRBJ2-1; 8 bases agree with TRBD2. The CDR3 has 16 residues. Germline CDR1 and CDR2: ENHRY and SYGVKD. Losses at the gene ends were 4 bases for V and 6 bases for J; bases not matched to a gene: 11.

This clonotype appeared many times. The rearrangement links TRBV10-2 to TRBJ2-7; D may be TRBD1 or TRBD2 (5 bases each). V was pared by 8 bases and J by 5 bases, with 19 bases between. The CDR3 runs to 14 residues. The germline V gene encodes CDR1 WSHSY and CDR2 SAAADI. The CDR3: CASHDPGGRNEQYF. The CDR3 region has the DNA TGCGCCAGCCACGACCCTGGGGGAAGAAACGAGCAGTACTTC.

This clonotype showed up many times. V and J are TRBV4-2 and TRBJ2-5; 7 bases align to TRBD2. The trim removed 6 bases at V and 4 bases at J, leaving 14 bases unmatched. The V gene's germline CDR1 is LGHNA and CDR2 YNFKEQ. CDR3 size: 16 residues. CDR3 sequence (DNA): TGTGCCAGCAGTCAAAATGGGGGGAGGGCCTCAGAGACCCAGTACTTC. This gives the protein CASSQNGGRASETQYF.

J is TRBJ2-4 and V is TRBV11-2; a possible D gene is TRBD1 (6 bases). The CDR3 contains 13 residues. Deletions cut 5 bases from V and 4 bases from J, with 9 bases between. Germline V CDR1 and CDR2: SGHAT, FQNNGV. As DNA, the CDR3 is TGTGCCAGCAGCGAAGACAGGAAAAACATTCAGTACTTC. Residues: CASSEDRKNIQYF.

This clonotype showed up just a few times. The chain recombines TRBV4-1 with TRBJ1-1; no clear D gene. In germline, CDR1 is MGHRA, CDR2 YSYEKL. The CDR3 consists of 14 residues. V was clipped by 5 bases and J by 2 bases, with 12 bases between them. The CDR3 spells CASSSREFNTEAFF. CDR3 bases: TGCGCCAGCAGCTCGAGAGAGTTTAACACTGAAGCTTTCTTT.

Many counts were recorded for this clonotype. The chain has TRBV18 and TRBJ2-2; TRBD1 matches 7 bases. The CDR3 sequence is 13 residues long. V shed 4 bases and J 5 bases; nucleotides not matched to a gene: 1. Germline-derived CDR1 and CDR2 are KGHSH and LQKENI. The CDR3 loop is CASSQTGTGELFF. DNA for the CDR3: TGTGCCAGCTCACAGACAGGGACCGGGGAGCTGTTTTTT.

This clonotype was observed many times. The chain links TRBV24-1 to TRBJ2-3; TRBD2 is a possible D gene (5 bases). This CDR3 is 13 amino acids long. V lost 8 bases and J 2 bases, leaving 10 bases between the germline ends. Germline V lookup: CDR1 KGHDR, CDR2 SFDVKD. The CDR3 protein is CATTETNTDTQYF. Here the CDR3 DNA reads TGTGCCACCACTGAGACTAACACAGATACGCAGTATTTT.

This clonotype was detected ten times or more. This rearrangement joins TRBV6-6 to TRBJ2-5; TRBD2 agrees at 7 bases. The germline V gene has CDR1 MNHNY and CDR2 SVGAGI (reference sequence). V dropped 2 bases and J dropped 5; count of bases not matched to a gene: 8. CDR3 length: 15 residues. The CDR3 bases are TGTGCCAGCAGTTACCGGGGAGGGCCACGGGAGACCCAGTACTTC. Translation: CASSYRGGPRETQYF.

This clonotype was recorded at least ten times. V usage is TRBV4-1 and J usage is TRBJ2-3; weak D call: TRBD1 (5 bases). CDR3 length equals 15 residues. Trimming removed 0 bases from V and 5 bases from J, with 12 bases in between. Germline V CDR1 and CDR2: MGHRA, YSYEKL. This chain's CDR3 is CASSQERQGVDTQYF. The CDR3 nucleotides are TGCGCCAGCAGCCAAGAAAGGCAGGGCGTAGATACGCAGTATTTT.

V usage is TRBV6-1 and J usage is TRBJ2-1, with D possibly being TRBD2 (5 bases). CDR1 is MNHNS, CDR2 SASEGT, per germline. CDR3 length: 12 residues. Trimming took off 2 bases at V and 7 bases at J, with 6 bases between the two ends. The chain's CDR3 is CASSERRNEQFF. The CDR3 nucleotides read TGTGCCAGCAGTGAAAGGAGGAATGAGCAGTTCTTC.

This clonotype showed up many times. The chain recombines TRBV7-3 with TRBJ2-1; perhaps TRBD1 as D (6 bases). V lost 5 bases to trimming and J lost 3 bases, with 14 bases between them. The CDR3 has 15 amino acids. Germline values: CDR1 SGHTA, CDR2 FQGTGA. CDR3 loop: CASSLGQSIYNEQFF. CDR3 nucleotide sequence: TGTGCCAGCAGCCTCGGACAGAGTATCTACAATGAGCAGTTCTTC.

This clonotype was observed many times. V usage is TRBV20-1 and J usage is TRBJ2-1; D not resolved. Germline V lookup: CDR1 DFQATT, CDR2 SNEGSKA (reference sequence). V was trimmed by 5 bases and J by 4 bases, leaving 9 bases between them. The CDR3 consists of 12 residues. CDR3 coding DNA: TGCAGTGCTCGCGACCCTTACAATGAGCAGTTCTTC. This translates into CSARDPYNEQFF.

Only a few counts were recorded for this clonotype. This rearrangement joins TRBV7-9 to TRBJ1-2, with D possibly matching TRBD1 (5 bases). The germline gives CDR1 SEHNR, CDR2 FQNEAQ (reference sequence). The CDR3 contains 13 residues. With 2 bases removed from V and 6 bases from J, the gap between germline ends came to 10 bases. The CDR3 DNA sequence: TGTGCCAGCAGCTTATTATCCAGGGATGGCTACACCTTC. Translating it yields CASSLLSRDGYTF.

This clonotype was observed many times. V gene TRBV28 combines with J gene TRBJ2-2; D is unclear. Between the trimmed V and J ends, which lost 7 bases and 3 bases, there was a span of 18 bases. The CDR3 covers 16 residues. The germline V gene has CDR1 MDHEN and CDR2 SYDVKM. CDR3 loop: CASTYKSFVYTGELFF. The CDR3 DNA reads as TGTGCCAGCACATACAAATCGTTTGTTTACACCGGGGAGCTGTTTTTT.

This clonotype appeared many times. The chain combines TRBV5-1 with TRBJ2-7; D gene ambiguous. The V and J ends lost 0 bases and 9 bases respectively, with 16 bases between them. The CDR3 contains 14 residues. The germline V gene encodes CDR1 SGHRS and CDR2 YFSETQ. The CDR3 loop is CASSLESASRRQYF. Written as DNA, the CDR3 is TGCGCCAGCAGCTTGGAGAGCGCGTCGCGGCGGCAGTACTTC.

V is TRBV3-1 and J is TRBJ2-1, with D unclear. CDR3 size: 13 residues. CDR1 LGHDT and CDR2 YNNKEL come from the germline V gene (reference sequence). Trimming shortened V by 0 bases and J by 6 bases, and 6 bases separated the two germline ends. Here the CDR3 reads CASSQDLRNEQFF. The CDR3 coding sequence is TGTGCCAGCAGCCAAGATCTCCGCAATGAGCAGTTCTTC.

In its sample, this clonotype was seen many times. The chain carries TRBV20-1 and TRBJ2-1; 7 bases are shared with TRBD2. Germline CDR1 reads DFQATT; CDR2 reads SNEGSKA (reference sequence). The CDR3 length is 14 residues. J lost 2 bases, V lost 3 bases, and 4 bases had no gene match. CDR3 loop: CSARGGRTYNEQFF. Here the CDR3 DNA reads TGCAGTGCTAGGGGCGGGAGAACCTACAATGAGCAGTTCTTC.

This clonotype has at least ten counts. This sequence joins TRBV5-1 and TRBJ1-4, with D tentatively TRBD1 (6 bases). Germline CDR1 and CDR2: SGHRS and YFSETQ. This CDR3 comprises 14 residues. Trimming took off 3 bases at V and 5 bases at J, with 11 bases between the two ends. In nucleotides, the CDR3 is TGCGCCAGCAGCTCACAGGGTACCAATGAAAAACTGTTTTTT. It codes for CASSSQGTNEKLFF.

The chain recombines TRBV5-1 with TRBJ2-3; D is perhaps TRBD1 (6 bases). Germline CDR1 SGHRS, CDR2 YFSETQ. The CDR3 is made up of 15 amino acids. Trimming removed 0 bases from V and 4 bases from J, with 12 bases in between. This chain's CDR3 is CASSLDGQQADTQYF. Written as DNA, the CDR3 is TGCGCCAGCAGCTTGGACGGACAGCAGGCAGATACGCAGTATTTT. Full variable domain (rest looked up from reference TRBV5-1 and TRBJ2-3): KAGVTQTPRYLIKTRGQQVTLSCSPISGHRSVSWYQQTPGQGLQFLFEYFSETQRNKGNFPGRFSGRQFSNSRSEMNVSTLELGDSALYLCASSLDGQQADTQYFGPGTRLTVL.